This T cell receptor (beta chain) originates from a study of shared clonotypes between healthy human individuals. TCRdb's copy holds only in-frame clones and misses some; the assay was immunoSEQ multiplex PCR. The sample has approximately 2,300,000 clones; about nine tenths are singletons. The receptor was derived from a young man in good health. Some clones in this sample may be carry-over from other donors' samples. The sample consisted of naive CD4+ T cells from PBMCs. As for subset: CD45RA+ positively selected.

This chain's CDR3 is CASSSIDRGQTQYF. The CDR3 coding sequence is TGCGCCAGCAGTTCCATCGACAGGGGACAGACCCAGTACTTC. The chain uses TRBV5-1 and TRBJ2-5; 8 nucleotides match TRBD1. The CDR3 sequence is 14 residues long. V gave up 5 bases and J gave up 6 bases; unmatched junction bases: 9. Germline CDR1 reads SGHRS; CDR2 reads YFSETQ. Filled out from reference TRBV5-1 and TRBJ2-5, the complete variable domain reads KAGVTQTPRYLIKTRGQQVTLSCSPISGHRSVSWYQQTPGQGLQFLFEYFSETQRNKGNFPGRFSGRQFSNSRSEMNVSTLELGDSALYLCASSSIDRGQTQYFGPGTRLLVL.